The present entry profiles one T cell receptor (beta chain) with its context. Its binding antigen is unknown. The sample holds no much larger clone one base away, and base qualities are not on file. The donors were healthy, HIV-negative adults with no recently reported acute infections or vaccinations. All donors were Caucasian adults living in Nashville, Tennessee, USA. For unsorted samples, tens of millions of PBMCs were counted, and genomic DNA was extracted using the QIAamp DNA Blood Mini kit. Blood was collected by leukapheresis, and PBMCs were isolated by Ficoll-Histopaque density gradient centrifugation and then cryopreserved in liquid nitrogen vapor phase. These data belong to a study of shared clonotypes between healthy human individuals (dated by TCRdb to 2019 to 2021). As for the study more broadly: The cohort included three men and two women between 18 and 49 years of age. The study deeply sequenced blood TCR repertoires of about 5 healthy adults to estimate repertoire size and the extent of clonotype sharing between individuals. Libraries were prepared and TCR repertoires were sequenced by different laboratories using diverse techniques, in order to increase sequencing depth and limit assay-specific biases. Leukapheresis yielded between about 0.94 and 10 billion PBMCs per donor.

Overall study results and their limits: Because the study included only a small number of donors, the genetic and exposure-history diversity represented was limited. Pairwise subsampling indicated that sequencing depth was expected to affect the degree of clonotype sharing among donors. Sampling was restricted to blood, and TCR repertoires in tissues likely differ from the TCR repertoires found in blood.

Using the deep immunoSEQ assay, multiplex PCR amplified TCR CDR3 regions from genomic DNA. Extracted genomic DNA from each cell subset was distributed evenly across all wells of several immunoSEQ 96-well plates, and each plate was treated as a replicate. For unsorted PBMC, around 300 ng genomic DNA, equal to roughly 32,000 T cell genomes, was loaded into each replicate PCR. Ten immunoSEQ deep assay plates were used to sequence the unsorted PBMC genomic DNA. Purified libraries were quantified with a Qubit 3.0 fluorometer, sized on a Bioanalyzer 2100, and re-quantified with the KAPA Library Quantification kit. Every immunoSEQ 96-well plate was sequenced on a dedicated single-read 150-cycle Illumina NextSeq 550 flow cell. The source study handled its data this way. Because the immunoSEQ output included only junctional sequences and no quality scores, the filtering could not be the same as the filtering used for full-length reads. To assign V/J genes and CDR3, sequences were annotated against IMGT germline references using PyIR, a Python wrapper for IgBLAST v1.9. Reads were removed for weak V/J assignments (E-value above 1e-6), missing CDR3, stop codons, out-of-frame junctions, or ambiguous translated residues. A V3J clonotype was defined by an identical inferred V gene, J gene, and CDR3 amino acid sequence. Percentage overlap between repertoires was calculated by dividing the number of shared unique clonotypes by the size of the smaller repertoire. Richness of each repertoire was evaluated using RTK rarefaction, the Chao1 estimator, and Recon v2.1 estimates of unobserved clonotypes. Held by TCRdb, this immuneACCESS table contains in-frame sequences only and omits some clones. Under half of the omission traces to an unresolved V gene where checked; the cause of the rest is unknown. The DNA was the basis for D and trimming; V, J and clone size are from that table. The sample records more than 400,000 clones, roughly 80% of which are singletons. The ten largest make up about an eighth of the sample.

Sequencing was carried out using PBMCs. The TCR was taken from a woman between 40 and 55 years old in good health. Some clones in this sample may be carry-over from other donors' samples.

The DNA sequence is as follows: TGTGCCATCAGTGAGTTAGCGGGAGCGTACGAGCAGTACTTC. Translated, this is CAISELAGAYEQYF. The receptor chain draws on TRBV10-3 and TRBJ2-7, with TRBD2 matching 9 junction bases. Here V drops 1 base and J drops 4 bases, and the junction holds 2 bases not matched to any gene. From its cysteine to its phenylalanine, the CDR3 spans 14 amino acids. Here the CDR3 DNA is all that survives: 42 bases in frame from base 1. Looking up the germline V gene yields CDR1 ENHRY and CDR2 SYGVKD.